This T cell receptor (beta chain) was observed in a study of CD8 T cells in Susac syndrome. Study findings and constraints: The study admitted that it had a relatively small number of individuals in its TCR sequencing and HLA analysis.

Trimming cost V 6 bases and J 6 bases; bases outside gene matches: 7. This CDR3 contains 14 residues. The germline V gene encodes CDR1 LNHDA and CDR2 SQIVND (reference sequence). While CD8+ and CD4+ T cells were isolated negatively, TEMRA cells were enriched by FACS. cDNA came from around 0.5 to 1 ug RNA primed by random hexamers. Multiplex PCR with immunoSEQ amplified the TCR beta CDR3 across 54 Vbeta and 13 Jbeta. TCRdb redid the calling of the immunoSEQ multiplex PCR reads with MiXCR, one entry per CDR3 protein. The table shows approximately 150,000 distinct CDR3 sequences, with approximately 94% occurring only once. Details on this clonotype: Antigen: not known.

The chain recombines TRBV19 with TRBJ2-5; TRBD2 agrees at 10 bases. The sample was CD4+ T cells from PBMCs. The clonotype originates from a human donor in good health. The CDR3 region has the DNA TGTGCCAGTAGCCTAATAGCGGGAGGCAAGACCCAGTACTTC. Its translation is CASSLIAGGKTQYF.